This T cell receptor (beta chain) came from a study of OX40 agonist ivuxolimab in advanced cancers. Context from the whole study: Ivuxolimab, which targeted the costimulatory receptor OX40 (CD134), was an agonistic, fully human IgG2 monoclonal antibody. Intravenous ivuxolimab was administered to patients every 2 weeks at six dose levels: 0.01, 0.1, 0.3, 1.5, 3 and 10 mg/kg. Patients were allowed to have had prior anti-PD-1, anti-PD-L1 or anti-CTLA-4 therapy, and approximately 40% of the dose-escalation patients had previously received checkpoint inhibitors. Three dose-escalation patients achieved partial responses, one with hepatocellular carcinoma and two with cutaneous melanoma. Among the roughly 52 dose-escalation patients, about 19 had hepatocellular carcinoma, 15 or so melanoma, 9 renal cell carcinoma and 9 head and neck cancer. A male proportion of 70% to 90% and a mean age of approximately 60 years, ranging from roughly 23 to 79, were recorded for the dose-escalation cohort. The paper describes the monotherapy dose-escalation part (N = 52 patients) of the phase I trial of ivuxolimab. The purpose of peripheral TCRbeta sequencing was to test whether ivuxolimab changed TCR sequence diversity and led to clonal T-cell expansion.

In regard to this clone: Its antigen is unknown. No per-base quality is available; no much larger clone lies one base away.

Patients with autoimmune disease history or receiving systemic immunosuppression were excluded from the trial. In every dose cohort, peripheral blood was drawn for TCR sequencing at baseline, cycle 4 day 1, and cycle 7 day 1. Samples came from an open-label, multicenter, first-in-human phase I dose-escalation trial of ivuxolimab. Adults with locally advanced or metastatic melanoma, renal cell carcinoma, hepatocellular carcinoma or head and neck squamous cell carcinoma were enrolled in the trial. Before TCR sequencing, CD4+ T cells and CD8+ T cells from peripheral blood were sorted into separate populations. What the study reported, not specific to this receptor: Low levels of normalized T-cell clonal expansion were also shown by some nonresponding patients. The antigen specificity of the peripheral T cells that underwent clonal expansion was not determined. In partial responders in the 0.1-3.0 mg/kg groups, normalized peripheral clonal expansion was found to be among the lowest, especially among CD8+ T cells. After ivuxolimab, more expanded clones were found on average in CD8+ T cells than in CD4+ T cells. At doses of 0.1 to 3.0 mg/kg, clonal expansion of both CD4+ and CD8+ T cells in blood was seen between baseline and week 6.

The CDR3 numbers 14 residues from cysteine through phenylalanine. Solely the CDR3 DNA is kept, with 42 bases framed from the first base. V loses 0 bases, J loses 4 bases, and the germline ends lie 8 bases apart. The germline V gene provides CDR1 SGDLS and CDR2 YYNGEE. Genomic DNA was extracted from sorted cells for sequencing of the TCRbeta CDR3 region. TCRbeta CDR3 regions were sequenced using the immunoSEQ Assay. TCRdb provides this immuneACCESS table in a form limited to in-frame rearrangements. Some clones are lacking; in checked studies, under half of them reflect an unresolved V gene, and why the rest are absent is not known. This sample gives 9,500 to 14,000 clones in total; 84% of them show up just once. The ten largest account for about 8.3% of the sample.

This sequence was found in an adult with an advanced solid tumor such as melanoma, head and neck, liver or kidney cancer. The sequences come from CD4+ or CD8+ T cells sorted from blood, collected in a trial of the OX40 agonist ivuxolimab. Recombination linked TRBV9 to TRBJ1-3, with the D gene uncertain. The CDR3 region reads CASSVGGLGNTIYF. The DNA sequence is TGTGCCAGCAGCGTAGGAGGACTAGGAAACACCATATATTTT.